This T cell receptor beta chain was recovered during a study of identical twins. Study-level points and caveats: Twin pairs had excess sharing that was weaker in beta out-of-frame sequences. Cord blood beta clonotypes present at high abundance carried fewer insertions; no such pattern appeared in memory repertoires.

About this clonotype: The antigen is undetermined.

CDR1 and CDR2 (germline): SQVTM, ANQGSEA. The CDR3 length is 10 residues. V lost 5 bases, J lost 7 bases, and 8 bases lay in between. A universal primer binding site was introduced by template switching. The final cDNA contained unique molecular identifiers. TCRdb re-called the 5' RACE reads with MiXCR, one entry per CDR3 protein. Of about 340,000 distinct CDR3 sequences in the sample, around 12% were seen once. The sample was also linked to a second study, of yellow fever vaccine responses in identical twins. That source reports: Twins reportedly appeared to share part of their vaccine T cell response while keeping part individual.

The clonotype originates from a woman between 18 and 29 years old in good health. The chain has TRBV29-1 and TRBJ1-1, with D uncertain. The sequencing sample was made of CD8+ T cells sorted from blood. The CDR3 nucleotides are TGCAGCGTTCAAAGAAATGAAGCTTTCTTT. It translates to CSVQRNEAFF.